The T cell receptor (beta chain) described here comes from a study of T cell repertoires in cytomegalovirus infection. Turning to the study itself: Indications came from public TCR beta signatures; they pointed to CMV infection and to a matching HLA type.

Broader study findings: In two of eight donors, the top clonotype was HLA-C-restricted CMV-specific.

A remark on this clonotype: Its matching antigen is unknown.

Using its own MiXCR run on the reads, TCRdb lists one record per CDR3 protein. Seen here are approximately 600,000 distinct CDR3 sequences, just under 40% observed once, and the top ten hold 48%. The CDR3 runs to 14 residues. V was trimmed by 3 bases and J by 1 base, leaving 9 bases between them. Germline values: CDR1 SGHVS, CDR2 FQNEAQ. The gene calls are TRBV7-8 and TRBJ2-5, with D perhaps given as TRBD1 or TRBD2 (5 bases each). The TCR sequence derives from a human donor in good health (CMV status not recorded). Some clones in this sample may be carry-over from other donors' samples. Sequencing used cultured PBMCs, obtained from culture after CMV antigen stimulation. The chain's CDR3 is CASSFRGVQETQYF. The CDR3 nucleotides are TGTGCCAGCAGCTTTCGAGGGGTCCAAGAGACCCAGTACTTC.